This TCR beta chain was documented in a study of cytomegalovirus exposure and HLA in healthy donors. Study-level results: Later on, a genetic analysis was performed. It linked a missense variant in DCLRE1C with V- and J-gene trimming of TCR beta.

Germline V gene sequence: CDR1 SGDLS, CDR2 YYNGEE. With 7 bases clipped from V and 8 bases from J, the junction kept 12 bases outside the gene matches. The CDR3 covers 14 residues. Use of 60 Vbeta and 13 Jbeta primers characterized the PCR. Measured with immunoSEQ multiplex PCR; TCRdb has only the in-frame clones, and not every one. The data show about 150,000 clones, around 82% seen once. Regarding this clone: Its antigen is not identified.

The sequence derives from a woman between 50 and 59 years old in good health and CMV-seropositive. J is TRBJ1-2 and V is TRBV9, with 9 bases fitting TRBD1. Sample: PBMCs. The CDR3, as DNA: TGTGCCAGCGGATTACCGGGACAGGGCGGGGGCTACACCTTC. Protein sequence: CASGLPGQGGGYTF.